These 20 T cell receptor beta chains were sequenced from one sample in a study of OX40 agonist ivuxolimab in advanced cancers. Assay used: immunoSEQ multiplex PCR; TCRdb lists only in-frame clones, some missing. The sample lists around 70,000 clones, more than 65% occurring once. The sample in question was CD4+ or CD8+ T cells sorted from blood, obtained in a trial of the OX40 agonist ivuxolimab. The receptor source for this set is an adult with an advanced solid tumor such as melanoma, head and neck, liver or kidney cancer.

The rearrangement joins TRBV6-6 to TRBJ2-4; 7 nucleotides line up with TRBD2. The CDR3 contains 14 residues. CDR1 and CDR2 (germline): MNHNY, SVGAGI (reference sequence). Trimming took 7 bases from V and 1 from J; bases not matched to a gene: 4. CDR3: CASTGGKAKNIQYF. The CDR3 coding sequence is TGTGCCAGCACGGGGGGTAAGGCCAAAAACATTCAGTACTTC.

The table lists this clone with a count of one. The rearrangement joins TRBV11-2 to TRBJ2-3, with TRBD2 as a possible D gene (7 bases). Trimming removed 6 bases from V and 3 bases from J, with 13 bases in between. This CDR3 has 14 amino acids. In germline, CDR1 is SGHAT, CDR2 FQNNGV. CDR3 amino acids: CASRRGGPTDTQYF. CDR3 sequence (DNA): TGTGCCAGCAGGAGGGGGGGCCCGACAGATACGCAGTATTTT. The complete variable domain, with remaining parts taken from reference TRBV11-2 and TRBJ2-3, reads EAGVAQSPRYKIIEKRQSVAFWCNPISGHATLYWYQQILGQGPKLLIQFQNNGVVDDSQLPKDRFSAERLKGVDSTLKIQPAKLEDSAVYLCASRRGGPTDTQYFGPGTRLTVL.

The chain couples TRBV10-3 to TRBJ1-6, with 7 bases fitting TRBD1. The germline V gene encodes CDR1 ENHRY and CDR2 SYGVKD. The CDR3 length is 15 residues. The junction had 5 bases not matched to a gene; V was cut back by 6 bases and J by 3 bases. The CDR3 protein is CAISTGTDYNSPLHF. The CDR3 nucleotides read TGTGCCATCAGCACCGGGACAGACTATAATTCACCCCTCCACTTT.

J is TRBJ2-7 and V is TRBV6-5, with TRBD1 matching over 9 bases. Losses at the gene ends were 10 bases for V and 0 bases for J; bases not matched to a gene: 4. The germline V gene has CDR1 MNHEY and CDR2 SVGAGI. CDR3 length: 13 residues. CDR3 region: CAIMGQGSYEQYF. Here the CDR3 DNA reads TGTGCCATCATGGGACAGGGCTCCTACGAGCAGTACTTC.

The chain recombines TRBV19 with TRBJ1-5; 8 bases fit TRBD1. Germline CDR1 is LNHDA and CDR2 is SQIVND (reference sequence). The CDR3 is made up of 15 amino acids. V lost 7 bases and J lost 2; bases outside the gene matches: 7. CDR3 sequence: CASTHQGAGNQPQHF. For the CDR3, the DNA is TGTGCCAGTACTCACCAGGGGGCGGGCAATCAGCCCCAGCATTTT.

V gene TRBV4-1 combines with J gene TRBJ1-2; 7 nucleotides match TRBD1. Losses at the gene ends were 2 bases for V and 4 bases for J; bases not matched to a gene: 4. The CDR3 length is 14 residues. Germline CDR1 MGHRA, CDR2 YSYEKL. Here the CDR3 DNA reads TGCGCCAGCAGCCAACTCGGGACAGCCTATGGCTACACCTTC. Translation gives CASSQLGTAYGYTF.

The table lists this clone with a count of one. Other DNA sequences in the sample encode the same CDR3. J is TRBJ2-7 and V is TRBV6-5; D may be TRBD2 (5 bases). Between the trimmed V and J ends, which lost 0 bases and 3 bases, there was a span of 9 bases. The CDR3 sequence is 14 residues long. Germline assignment: CDR1 MNHEY and CDR2 SVGAGI. The CDR3 is CASSYSRGLYEQYF. The CDR3 DNA follows: TGTGCCAGCAGTTACTCGAGAGGACTCTACGAGCAGTACTTC.

The V gene is TRBV7-6, the J gene TRBJ1-4; 8 nucleotides align to TRBD1. The CDR3 loop spans 13 amino acids. CDR1 SGHVS and CDR2 FNYEAQ come from the germline V gene. The CDR3 loop is CAVSGGSSEKLFF. The DNA of the CDR3 is TGTGCTGTCTCAGGGGGCTCGAGTGAAAAACTGTTTTTT.

V is TRBV4-3 and J is TRBJ1-5; D might be TRBD1 (6 bases). V lost 0 bases and J 7 bases, leaving 10 bases between the germline ends. Germline lookup yields CDR1 LGHNA and CDR2 YSLEER. The CDR3 loop spans 14 amino acids. The CDR3 loop is CASSQDGRGQPQHF. CDR3 DNA sequence: TGCGCCAGCAGCCAAGATGGGAGGGGGCAGCCCCAGCATTTT.

V and J are TRBV11-2 and TRBJ2-5, with TRBD2 as a possible D gene (6 bases). CDR3 length: 14 amino acids. CDR1 and CDR2 (germline): SGHAT, FQNNGV. V lost 9 bases and J 3 bases, leaving 17 bases between the germline ends. This chain's CDR3 is CASRPGLRKETQYF. For the CDR3, the DNA is TGTGCCAGTAGGCCGGGACTTCGAAAAGAGACCCAGTACTTC.

The chain uses TRBV14 and TRBJ2-5; D gene uncertain. CDR1 is SGHDN and CDR2 is FVKESK in the germline V gene. The CDR3 length is 16 residues. V was cut by 0 bases and J by 1 base, with 12 bases left in between. This chain's CDR3 is CASSQDRLYPQETQYF. In nucleotides, the CDR3 is TGTGCCAGCAGCCAAGATCGTCTGTACCCCCAAGAGACCCAGTACTTC.

J is TRBJ1-6 and V is TRBV11-2, with TRBD1 matching 9 bases. Germline lookup yields CDR1 SGHAT and CDR2 FQNNGV. The length of the CDR3 is 19 residues. V was pared by 5 bases and J by 0 bases, with 11 bases of the junction left unmatched. CDR3 nucleotide sequence: TGTGCCAGCAGCAGCTTTCGGGGACAGGGAAGCTCCTATAATTCACCCCTCCACTTT. Protein sequence: CASSSFRGQGSSYNSPLHF.

The chain recombines TRBV11-2 with TRBJ2-3, with D maybe TRBD2 (6 bases). With 5 bases removed from V and 5 bases from J, the gap between germline ends came to 20 bases. The CDR3 runs to 16 residues. Germline V CDR1 and CDR2: SGHAT, FQNNGV. CDR3 in DNA: TGTGCCAGCAGCATGAATTCTGGAGGGGTTCAAGATACGCAGTATTTT. As protein: CASSMNSGGVQDTQYF.

The chain links TRBV2 to TRBJ2-5; D gene uncertain. This CDR3 region has 13 residues. Germline V gene sequence: CDR1 SNHLY, CDR2 FYNNEI. The V and J ends lost 7 bases and 5 bases respectively, with 14 bases between them. CDR3: CASIRTIEETQYF. The CDR3 coding sequence is TGTGCCAGCATAAGGACGATAGAGGAGACCCAGTACTTC. Drawing the rest from reference TRBV2 and TRBJ2-5, the complete variable domain is EPEVTQTPSHQVTQMGQEVILRCVPISNHLYFYWYRQILGQKVEFLVSFYNNEISEKSEIFDDQFSVERPDGSNFTLKIRSTKLEDSAMYFCASIRTIEETQYFGPGTRLLVL.

The V gene is TRBV19, the J gene TRBJ2-7; no firm D call. V lost 3 bases, J lost 2 bases, and 11 bases lay in between. The CDR3 is 14 amino acids. Germline CDR1 LNHDA, CDR2 SQIVND (reference sequence). CDR3 sequence (DNA): TGTGCCAGTAGTATTCGGCCAGATCCCTACGAGCAGTACTTC. It translates to CASSIRPDPYEQYF.

The genes are TRBV11-2 and TRBJ1-5; D unclear. The CDR3 has 15 amino acids. Deletions cut 5 bases from V and 4 bases from J, with 15 bases between. Germline V gene data show CDR1 as SGHAT and CDR2 as FQNNGV. CDR3 loop: CASSPGAGANQPQHF. DNA of the CDR3: TGTGCCAGCAGCCCAGGCGCGGGAGCTAATCAGCCCCAGCATTTT.

This chain links TRBV7-9 with TRBJ1-2; tentative D call: TRBD1 (5 bases). This CDR3 contains 15 residues. Trimming took off 7 bases at V and 6 bases at J, with 21 bases between the two ends. Looked up from germline, CDR1 is SEHNR and CDR2 is FQNEAQ (reference sequence). The CDR3 DNA reads TGTGCCAGCAACCCCAGGATTTGGGACTCCCATGGCTACACCTTC. Translation gives CASNPRIWDSHGYTF.

The V gene is TRBV2, the J gene TRBJ2-3; D is uncertain. V was cut by 8 bases and J by 4 bases, with 10 bases left in between. The CDR3 sequence is 12 residues long. Germline assignment: CDR1 SNHLY and CDR2 FYNNEI. In nucleotides, the CDR3 is TGTGCCAGCGACGTAACAGCAGATACGCAGTATTTT. Protein product: CASDVTADTQYF.

The chain combines TRBV10-3 with TRBJ2-7, with TRBD1 as a possible D gene (6 bases). Germline V lookup: CDR1 ENHRY, CDR2 SYGVKD. Trimming left V 5 bases short and J 0 bases short, with 8 bases between. This CDR3 contains 13 residues. The CDR3 here is CAISSDSSYEQYF. The CDR3 bases are TGTGCCATCAGTTCGGACAGCTCCTACGAGCAGTACTTC.

This chain joins TRBV7-2 and TRBJ2-5; 7 bases are shared with TRBD1. This CDR3 is 14 amino acids long. The V segment lost 4 bases and the J segment 4 bases; nucleotides outside the gene matches: 6. CDR1 and CDR2 (germline): SGHTA, FQGNSA. The CDR3 nucleotides are TGTGCCAGCAGCTCCCGGACAGGCGGAGAGACCCAGTACTTC. Translation gives CASSSRTGGETQYF.